This T cell receptor (beta chain) derives from a study of control samples from healthy donors and cancer patients. The CDR3 totals 14 residues. V was clipped by 3 bases and J by 0 bases, with 9 bases between them. Germline assignment: CDR1 SGHRS and CDR2 YFSETQ. Method: immunoSEQ multiplex PCR; TCRdb's copy keeps in-frame clones and lacks some. The data hold roughly 40,000 clones, with around four fifths observed a single time. The chain couples TRBV5-1 to TRBJ1-1; D is uncertain. The specimen was blood. This receptor was taken from a man between 60 and 75 years old in good health. The CDR3 loop reads CASSSGAVNTEAFF. The CDR3 DNA follows: TGCGCCAGCAGCTCCGGCGCAGTGAACACTGAAGCTTTCTTT.